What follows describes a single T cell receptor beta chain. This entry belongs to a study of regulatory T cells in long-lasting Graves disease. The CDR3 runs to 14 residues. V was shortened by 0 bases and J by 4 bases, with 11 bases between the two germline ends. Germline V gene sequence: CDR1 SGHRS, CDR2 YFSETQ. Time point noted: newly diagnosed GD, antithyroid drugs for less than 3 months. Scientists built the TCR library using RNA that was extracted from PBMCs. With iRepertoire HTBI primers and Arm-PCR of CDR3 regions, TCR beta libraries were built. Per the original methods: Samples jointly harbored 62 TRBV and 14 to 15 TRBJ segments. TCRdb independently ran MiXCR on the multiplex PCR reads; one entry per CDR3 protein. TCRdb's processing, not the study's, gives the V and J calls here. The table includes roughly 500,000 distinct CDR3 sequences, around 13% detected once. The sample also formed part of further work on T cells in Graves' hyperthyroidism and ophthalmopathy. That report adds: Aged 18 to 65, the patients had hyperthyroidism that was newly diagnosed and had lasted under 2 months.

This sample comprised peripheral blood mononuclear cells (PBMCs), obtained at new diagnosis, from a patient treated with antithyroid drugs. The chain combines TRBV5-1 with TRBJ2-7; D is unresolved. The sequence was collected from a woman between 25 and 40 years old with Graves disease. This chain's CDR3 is CASSLADALYEQYF. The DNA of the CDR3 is TGCGCCAGCAGCTTGGCCGACGCATTGTACGAGCAGTACTTC.